The present T cell receptor beta chain was sequenced within a study of metastatic and nonmetastatic thyroid tumors. Study-wide points: In blood and tumor, TCR beta diversity was reportedly significantly higher in malignant thyroid tumors than in benign nodules.

Thyroid surgery was preceded by no treatment in any patient. Details on this clone: Its matching antigen is unknown.

In the authors' methods: Across clinicopathological groups, CDR3 differences served as the basis for building a distant-metastasis classifier for papillary thyroid cancer. Via MiXCR, TCRdb re-called the PCR reads. The V and J calls, along with clone size, are taken from TCRdb and not from the paper's own processing. The data hold about 92,000 clones, with just under 15% observed a single time. CDR3 length: 13 residues. Germline V lookup: CDR1 DFQATT, CDR2 SNEGSKA (reference sequence). With 7 bases removed from V and 3 bases from J, the gap between germline ends came to 16 bases. Sequences were obtained from blood. This sequence originates from a female donor with papillary thyroid cancer or a benign thyroid nodule (not recorded which). Some clones in this sample may be carry-over from other donors' samples. V usage is TRBV20-1 and J usage is TRBJ2-7; unclear D gene. As DNA, the CDR3 is TGCAGTGTCCCCCGGGTCCTGGACTACGAGCAGTACTTC. It codes for CSVPRVLDYEQYF.